A single sample is the source of the 13 T cell receptor beta chains below, sequenced in a study of shared clonotypes between healthy human individuals (dated by TCRdb to the early 2020s). Receptors were amplified or captured by the immunoSEQ multiplex PCR assay. TCRdb took over this immuneACCESS table, retaining in-frame rearrangements with V and J assigned. Such tables are incomplete; in checked studies, under half of the missing clones stem from an unresolved V gene, and the remainder is unexplained. The sample table records some 2 million clones; roughly 94% of these occur just once. In total, the top ten clones hold 0.13% of the sample. Material for sequencing was naive CD4+ T cells sorted from blood. The cell subset or site label, read with the paper, signifies: CD45RA+ positively selected. Receptors originate from a man younger than 35 in good health.

This clone has only one observation. The rearrangement uses TRBV19 and TRBJ2-3; TRBD1 matches at 7 bases. CDR1 and CDR2 from the germline V gene are LNHDA and SQIVND (reference sequence). This CDR3 has 14 residues. V shed 6 bases and J 3 bases; nucleotides not matched to a gene: 6. The CDR3 DNA is TGTGCCAGTAGAAGCGGCAGGGGGACAGATACGCAGTATTTT. It encodes CASRSGRGTDTQYF.

V is TRBV6-5 and J is TRBJ2-5; D unclear. The CDR3 runs to 14 residues. With 6 bases removed from V and 2 bases from J, the gap between germline ends came to 13 bases. The germline V gene has CDR1 MNHEY and CDR2 SVGAGI. CDR3 bases: TGTGCCAGCAGCTTTGCAAATCGGCAAGAGACCCAGTACTTC. Its translation is CASSFANRQETQYF.

V usage is TRBV11-3 and J usage is TRBJ2-5; D is possibly TRBD1 (5 bases). Trimming pared 5 bases from V and 5 bases from J, leaving 15 bases between. CDR3 length equals 14 residues. CDR1 is SGHNT, CDR2 YENEEA, per germline. The chain's CDR3 is CASSLGQGRETQYF. CDR3 in DNA: TGTGCCAGCAGCCTAGGCCAGGGCAGGGAGACCCAGTACTTC.

V and J are TRBV9 and TRBJ2-7; the match to TRBD2 covers 8 bases. The ends lost 0 bases at V and 4 bases at J; junction bases unmatched: 6. CDR1 and CDR2 (germline): SGDLS, YYNGEE. The CDR3 contains 15 residues. CDR3: CASSVGGTSRYEQYF. The CDR3 DNA is TGTGCCAGCAGCGTAGGGGGGACTAGTCGGTACGAGCAGTACTTC.

DNA of the CDR3: TGTGCCAGCAGTGTGGGGGAGGCCAGGGGGTTTGAGACCCAGTACTTC. It is translated as CASSVGEARGFETQYF. This chain joins TRBV25-1 and TRBJ2-5, with a weak D call TRBD1 (7 bases). CDR1 is MGHDK, CDR2 SYGVNS, per germline. This CDR3 spans 16 amino acids. Trimming shortened V by 4 bases and J by 5 bases, and 20 bases separated the two germline ends.

The V gene is TRBV10-3, the J gene TRBJ2-4; D assignment may be TRBD1 or TRBD2 (5 bases each). The CDR3 spans 13 residues. Germline loops: CDR1 ENHRY, CDR2 SYGVKD. The V and J ends lost 6 bases and 4 bases respectively, with 10 bases between them. Here the CDR3 reads CAIRGDLKNIQYF. The CDR3 DNA sequence: TGTGCCATCAGGGGGGACCTTAAAAACATTCAGTACTTC.

The chain couples TRBV30 to TRBJ2-1; D gene ambiguous. Germline values: CDR1 GTSNPN, CDR2 SVGIG (reference sequence). The V gene lost 3 bases and the J gene lost 3 bases, with 12 bases spanning the gap. The CDR3 is 14 residues long. CDR3 DNA: TGTGCCTGGAGGAGGCTTCCGGACTACAATGAGCAGTTCTTC. Encoded protein: CAWRRLPDYNEQFF.

The rearrangement uses TRBV6-5 and TRBJ2-7, with 9 nucleotides matching TRBD1. This CDR3 spans 16 amino acids. With 4 bases clipped from V and 3 bases from J, the junction kept 10 bases outside the gene matches. The germline V gene has CDR1 MNHEY and CDR2 SVGAGI. CDR3 bases: TGTGCCAGCAGTTCATTCGGGACAGGGTTCCGCTACGAGCAGTACTTC. The encoded protein is CASSSFGTGFRYEQYF.

The CDR3 protein is CASSEFSGTGGEKLFF. CDR3 sequence (DNA): TGTGCCAGCAGTGAATTCTCGGGGACAGGGGGCGAAAAACTGTTTTTT. The chain links TRBV25-1 to TRBJ1-4; 12 bases align to TRBD1. Germline loops: CDR1 MGHDK, CDR2 SYGVNS. The ends lost 1 base at V and 8 bases at J; junction bases unmatched: 5. The CDR3 sequence is 16 residues long. Combining the CDR3 with reference TRBV25-1 and TRBJ1-4 gives the whole variable domain EADIYQTPRYLVIGTGKKITLECSQTMGHDKMYWYQQDPGMELHLIHYSYGVNSTEKGDLSSESTVSRIRTEHFPLTLESARPSHTSQYLCASSEFSGTGGEKLFFGSGTQLSVL.

The V call is TRBV2, the J call TRBJ1-5; 12 nucleotides line up with TRBD1. The CDR3 extends over 15 amino acids. CDR1 SNHLY and CDR2 FYNNEI come from the germline V gene. The trim removed 4 bases at V and 7 bases at J, leaving 5 bases unmatched. The CDR3 sequence: CASSGGTGGIQPQHF. The CDR3 DNA reads as TGTGCCAGCAGTGGAGGGACAGGGGGCATCCAGCCCCAGCATTTT.

The count of this clone is one. V and J are TRBV10-3 and TRBJ2-1; D perhaps matches TRBD2 (5 bases). The germline V gene encodes CDR1 ENHRY and CDR2 SYGVKD. V was pared by 3 bases and J by 9 bases, with 9 bases between. This CDR3 region has 12 residues. The CDR3 DNA follows: TGTGCCATCAGTGATTCGGGGATTGAGCAGTTCTTC. Its translation is CAISDSGIEQFF.

This rearrangement joins TRBV19 to TRBJ1-2; D not certain. The CDR3 covers 14 residues. Trimming left V 1 base short and J 5 bases short, with 11 bases between. Germline loops: CDR1 LNHDA, CDR2 SQIVND (reference sequence). DNA for the CDR3: TGTGCCAGTAGTATAGGCGACACGTTATATGGCTACACCTTC. Protein sequence: CASSIGDTLYGYTF.

The V and J genes are TRBV29-1 and TRBJ2-5; D is undetermined. The CDR3 length is 15 residues. Germline V gene lookup returns CDR1 SQVTM and CDR2 ANQGSEA. Deletions cut 1 base from V and 0 bases from J, with 12 bases between. This CDR3 is CSVEVQRWYQETQYF. In DNA, the CDR3 is TGCAGCGTTGAAGTGCAGCGTTGGTACCAAGAGACCCAGTACTTC.